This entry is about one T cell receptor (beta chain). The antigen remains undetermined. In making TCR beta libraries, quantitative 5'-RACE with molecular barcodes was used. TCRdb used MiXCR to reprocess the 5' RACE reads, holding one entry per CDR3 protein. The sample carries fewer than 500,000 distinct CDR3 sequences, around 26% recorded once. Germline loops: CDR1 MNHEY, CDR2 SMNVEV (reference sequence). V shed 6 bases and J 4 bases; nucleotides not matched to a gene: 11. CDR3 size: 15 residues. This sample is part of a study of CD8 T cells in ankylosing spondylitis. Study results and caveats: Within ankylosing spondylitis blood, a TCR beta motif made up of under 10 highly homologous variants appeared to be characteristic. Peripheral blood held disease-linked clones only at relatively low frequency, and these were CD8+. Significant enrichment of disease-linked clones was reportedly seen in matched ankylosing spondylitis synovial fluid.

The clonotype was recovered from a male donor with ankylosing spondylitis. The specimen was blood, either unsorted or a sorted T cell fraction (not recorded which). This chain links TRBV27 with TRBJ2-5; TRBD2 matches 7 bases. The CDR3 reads CASSLDPSGRETQYF. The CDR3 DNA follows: TGTGCCAGCAGCCTAGATCCTAGCGGAAGAGAGACCCAGTACTTC.